The clone carrying this T cell receptor delta chain has only a few counts. This likely reflects a read error, since a far larger clone is one base away. This same CDR3 is encoded by further DNA sequences in the sample. TCRdb re-called the RT-PCR reads through CATT. Of 3,200 or so delta-chain clones detected, about 5% appear once; the ten largest clones hold 30% to 35%. This record belongs to a study of gamma-delta T cells after stem cell transplantation. Trimming took 1 base from V and 0 from J, leaving 11 bases between them. CDR1 is GEAIGNYY and CDR2 is EKD in the germline V gene. The CDR3 contains 15 residues.

The sequenced sample consisted of gamma-delta T cells. The receptor was isolated from a human donor. It is not recorded whose cells these are; they may come from a transplant donor. This chain uses TRDV2 with TRDJ1; possible D gene TRDD3, 5 bases. The CDR3 sequence is CACDTVGTYTDKLIF. The CDR3 region has the DNA TGTGCCTGTGACACAGTGGGGACCTACACCGATAAACTCATCTTT.